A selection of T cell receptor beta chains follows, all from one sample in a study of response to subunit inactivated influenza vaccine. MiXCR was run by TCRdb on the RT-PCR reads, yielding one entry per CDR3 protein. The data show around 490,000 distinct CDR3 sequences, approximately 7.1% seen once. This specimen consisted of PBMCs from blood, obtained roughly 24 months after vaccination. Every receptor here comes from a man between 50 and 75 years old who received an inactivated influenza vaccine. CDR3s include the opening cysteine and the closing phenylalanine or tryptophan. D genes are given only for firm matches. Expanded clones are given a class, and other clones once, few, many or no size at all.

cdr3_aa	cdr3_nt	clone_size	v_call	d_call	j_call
CASRRITGTYEQYF	TGTGCCAGCAGGCGTATTACAGGAACCTACGAGCAGTACTTC	NA	TRBV28	NA	TRBJ2-7
CSVAGHTDTQYF	TGCAGCGTTGCCGGACACACAGATACGCAGTATTTT	many	TRBV29-1	NA	TRBJ2-3
CASSLAGSSYEQYF	TGTGCCAGCAGCTTGGCGGGTAGCTCCTACGAGCAGTACTTC	many	TRBV5-1	NA	TRBJ2-7
CAISFRENTGELFF	TGTGCCATCAGCTTCCGGGAGAACACCGGGGAGCTGTTTTTT	NA	TRBV10-3	NA	TRBJ2-2
CASTPGQVLGEQYF	TGTGCCAGCACTCCGGGACAGGTCCTCGGGGAGCAGTACTTC	NA	TRBV11-2	TRBD1	TRBJ2-7
CASSQDYYSRTTVEQYF	TGCGCCAGCAGCCAAGATTATTACAGCCGGACTACCGTCGAGCAGTACTTC	few	TRBV4-3	NA	TRBJ2-7
CASSLFGGREQYF	TGTGCCAGCAGTTTATTCGGGGGGCGCGAGCAGTACTTC	NA	TRBV28	NA	TRBJ2-7
CASSQGSRMNTEAFF	TGCGCCAGCAGCCAAGGTAGCAGAATGAACACTGAAGCTTTCTTT	NA	TRBV4-3	NA	TRBJ1-1
CASTRRGTGVPKNIQYF	TGTGCCAGCACCAGACGGGGGACAGGGGTCCCCAAAAACATTCAGTACTTC	many	TRBV6-1	TRBD1	TRBJ2-4
CASSRPDRQETQYF	TGTGCCAGCAGCCGACCAGACCGACAAGAGACCCAGTACTTC	many	TRBV12-3/TRBV12-4	NA	TRBJ2-5
CASSLGSQGEQFF	TGTGCCAGCAGCTTAGGAAGCCAAGGGGAGCAGTTCTTC	many	TRBV7-3	NA	TRBJ2-1
CSARGGPSSYNEQFF	TGCAGTGCTCGGGGGGGCCCGAGCTCCTACAATGAGCAGTTCTTC	NA	TRBV20-1	TRBD2	TRBJ2-1
CASSLDRGRMAKNIQYF	TGTGCCAGCAGCCTTGACAGGGGGCGTATGGCCAAAAACATTCAGTACTTC	NA	TRBV7-2	TRBD1	TRBJ2-4
CASSSGAQTTQYF	TGTGCCAGCAGCTCCGGGGCCCAGACTACGCAGTATTTT	NA	TRBV7-9	NA	TRBJ2-3